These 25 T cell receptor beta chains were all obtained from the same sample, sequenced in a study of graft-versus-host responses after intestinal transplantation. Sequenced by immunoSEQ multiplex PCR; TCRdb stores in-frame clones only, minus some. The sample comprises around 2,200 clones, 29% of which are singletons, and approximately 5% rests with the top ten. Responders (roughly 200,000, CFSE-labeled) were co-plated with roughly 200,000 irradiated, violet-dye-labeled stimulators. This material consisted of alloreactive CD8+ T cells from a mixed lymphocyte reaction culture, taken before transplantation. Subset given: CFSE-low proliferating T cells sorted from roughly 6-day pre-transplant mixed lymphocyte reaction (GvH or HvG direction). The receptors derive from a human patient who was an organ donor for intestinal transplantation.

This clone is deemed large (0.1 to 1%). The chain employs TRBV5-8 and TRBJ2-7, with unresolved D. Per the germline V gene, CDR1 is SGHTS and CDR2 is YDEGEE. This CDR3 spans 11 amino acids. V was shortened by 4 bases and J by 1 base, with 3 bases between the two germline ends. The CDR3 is CASSPSYEQYF. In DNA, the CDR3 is TGTGCCAGCAGCCCATCCTACGAGCAGTACTTC.

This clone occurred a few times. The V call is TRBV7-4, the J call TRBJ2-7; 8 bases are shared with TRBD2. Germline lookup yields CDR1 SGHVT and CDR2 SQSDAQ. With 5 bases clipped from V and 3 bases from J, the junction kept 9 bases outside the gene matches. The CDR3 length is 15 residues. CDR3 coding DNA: TGTGCCAGCAGCACTCGGGGGGGTTCGAACTACGAGCAGTACTTC. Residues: CASSTRGGSNYEQYF.

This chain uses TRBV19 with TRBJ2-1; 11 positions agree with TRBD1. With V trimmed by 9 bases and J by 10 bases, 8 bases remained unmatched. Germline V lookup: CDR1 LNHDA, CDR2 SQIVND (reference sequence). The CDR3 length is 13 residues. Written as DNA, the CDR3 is TGTGCCAGAGCGGGACAGGGGGTATGGGAGCAGTTCTTC. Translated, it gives CARAGQGVWEQFF. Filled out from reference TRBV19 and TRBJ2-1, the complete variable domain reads DGGITQSPKYLFRKEGQNVTLSCEQNLNHDAMYWYRQDPGQGLRLIYYSQIVNDFQKGDIAEGYSVSREKKESFPLTVTSAQKNPTAFYLCARAGQGVWEQFFGPGTRLTVL.

The CDR3 DNA sequence: TGTGCCAGCAGCTTAACCCCCCTGAAGGGGGCTACCGGGGAGCTGTTTTTT. Translated: CASSLTPLKGATGELFF. V gene TRBV7-3 combines with J gene TRBJ2-2; 7 nucleotides line up with TRBD1. The CDR3 runs to 17 residues. With V trimmed by 0 bases and J by 5 bases, 9 bases remained unmatched. CDR1 is SGHTA and CDR2 is FQGTGA in the germline V gene.

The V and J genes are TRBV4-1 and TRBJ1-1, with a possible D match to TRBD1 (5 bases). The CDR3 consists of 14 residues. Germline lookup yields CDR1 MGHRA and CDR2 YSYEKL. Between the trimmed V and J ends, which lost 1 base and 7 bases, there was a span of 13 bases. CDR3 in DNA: TGCGCCAGCAGCCAAGTCGGGGGGGACGGTGAAGCTTTCTTT. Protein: CASSQVGGDGEAFF.

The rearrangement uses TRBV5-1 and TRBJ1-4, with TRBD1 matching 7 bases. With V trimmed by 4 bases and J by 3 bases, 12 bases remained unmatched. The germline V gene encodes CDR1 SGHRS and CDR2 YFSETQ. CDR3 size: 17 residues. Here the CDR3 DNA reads TGCGCCAGCAGCCCCCGGGACAGCCCTACCTCTAATGAAAAACTGTTTTTT. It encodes CASSPRDSPTSNEKLFF.

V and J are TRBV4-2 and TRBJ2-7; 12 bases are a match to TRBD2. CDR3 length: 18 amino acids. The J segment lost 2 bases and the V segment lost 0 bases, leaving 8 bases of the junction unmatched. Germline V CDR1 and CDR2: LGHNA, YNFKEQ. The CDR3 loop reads CASSQEGPRLAGAYEQYF. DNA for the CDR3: TGTGCCAGCAGCCAAGAAGGTCCGCGACTAGCGGGGGCCTACGAGCAGTACTTC.

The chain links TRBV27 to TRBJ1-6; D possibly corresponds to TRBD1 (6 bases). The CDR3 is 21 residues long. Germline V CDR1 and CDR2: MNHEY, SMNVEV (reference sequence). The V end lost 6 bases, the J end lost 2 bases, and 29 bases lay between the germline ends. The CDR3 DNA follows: TGTGCCAGCAGGCCAGTTAGGGGAGTATTGGGGGCGATCGCCTATAATTCACCCCTCCACTTT. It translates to CASRPVRGVLGAIAYNSPLHF.

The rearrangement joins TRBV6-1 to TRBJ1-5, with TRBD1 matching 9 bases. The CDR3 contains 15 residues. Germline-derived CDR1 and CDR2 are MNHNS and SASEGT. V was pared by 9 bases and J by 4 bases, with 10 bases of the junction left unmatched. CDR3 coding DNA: TGTGCCAGTAAATACACGGGACAGGGAAATCAGCCCCAGCATTTT. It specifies CASKYTGQGNQPQHF.

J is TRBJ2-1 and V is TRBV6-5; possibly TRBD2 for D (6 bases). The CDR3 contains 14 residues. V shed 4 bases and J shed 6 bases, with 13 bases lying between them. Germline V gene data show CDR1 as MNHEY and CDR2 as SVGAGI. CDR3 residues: CASSSRWRGNEQFF. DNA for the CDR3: TGTGCCAGCAGTTCCCGTTGGAGGGGCAATGAGCAGTTCTTC.

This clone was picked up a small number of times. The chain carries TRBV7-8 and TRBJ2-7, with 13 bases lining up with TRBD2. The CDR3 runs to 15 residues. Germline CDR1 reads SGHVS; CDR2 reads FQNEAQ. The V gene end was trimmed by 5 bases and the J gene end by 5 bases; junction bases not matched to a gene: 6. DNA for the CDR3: TGTGCCAGCAGCCCGGGACTAGCGGGGATCGACGAGCAGTACTTC. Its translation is CASSPGLAGIDEQYF.

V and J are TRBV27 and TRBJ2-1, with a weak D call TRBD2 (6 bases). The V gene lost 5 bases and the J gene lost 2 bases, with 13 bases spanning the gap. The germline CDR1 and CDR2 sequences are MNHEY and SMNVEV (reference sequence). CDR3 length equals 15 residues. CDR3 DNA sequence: TGTGCCAGCAGTGAGACGACTAGTCCCTACAATGAGCAGTTCTTC. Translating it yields CASSETTSPYNEQFF.

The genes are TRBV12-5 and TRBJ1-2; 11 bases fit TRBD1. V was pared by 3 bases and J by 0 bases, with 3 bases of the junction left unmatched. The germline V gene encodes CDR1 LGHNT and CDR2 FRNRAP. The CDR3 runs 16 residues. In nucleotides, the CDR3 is TGTGCTAGTGGTTTCGGGACAGGGGGACCTAACTATGGCTACACCTTC. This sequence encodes CASGFGTGGPNYGYTF.

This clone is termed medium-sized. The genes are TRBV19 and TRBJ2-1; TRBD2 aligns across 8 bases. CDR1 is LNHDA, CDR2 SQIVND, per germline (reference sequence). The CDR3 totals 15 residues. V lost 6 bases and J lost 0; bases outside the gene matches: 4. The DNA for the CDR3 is TGTGCCAGTAGCCCCGGGACTAGCTCCTACAATGAGCAGTTCTTC. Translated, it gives CASSPGTSSYNEQFF.

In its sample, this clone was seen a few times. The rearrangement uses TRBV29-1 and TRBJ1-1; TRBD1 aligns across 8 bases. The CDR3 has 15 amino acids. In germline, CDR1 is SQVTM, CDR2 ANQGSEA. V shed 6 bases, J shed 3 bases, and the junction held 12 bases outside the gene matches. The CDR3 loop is CSVRDRWAPYTEAFF. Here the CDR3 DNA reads TGCAGCGTCCGGGACAGGTGGGCCCCTTACACTGAAGCTTTCTTT.

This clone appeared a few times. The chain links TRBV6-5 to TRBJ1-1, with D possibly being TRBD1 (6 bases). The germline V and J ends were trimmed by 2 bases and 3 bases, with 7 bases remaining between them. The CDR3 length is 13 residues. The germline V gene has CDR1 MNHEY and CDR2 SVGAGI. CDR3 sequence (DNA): TGTGCCAGCAGTTACGGACAGTACACTGAAGCTTTCTTT. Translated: CASSYGQYTEAFF.

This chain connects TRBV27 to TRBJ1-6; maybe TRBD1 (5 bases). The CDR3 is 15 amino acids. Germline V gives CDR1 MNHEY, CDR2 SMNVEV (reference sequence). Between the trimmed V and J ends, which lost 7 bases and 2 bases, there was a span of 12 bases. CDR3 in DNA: TGTGCCAGCACCGAAACAGGCCCCTATAATTCACCCCTCCACTTT. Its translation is CASTETGPYNSPLHF.

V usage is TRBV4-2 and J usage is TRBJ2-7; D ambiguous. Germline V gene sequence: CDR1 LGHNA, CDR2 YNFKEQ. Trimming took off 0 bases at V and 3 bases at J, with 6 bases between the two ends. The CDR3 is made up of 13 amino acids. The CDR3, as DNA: TGTGCCAGCAGCCAAGACAGGATCTACGAGCAGTACTTC. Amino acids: CASSQDRIYEQYF.

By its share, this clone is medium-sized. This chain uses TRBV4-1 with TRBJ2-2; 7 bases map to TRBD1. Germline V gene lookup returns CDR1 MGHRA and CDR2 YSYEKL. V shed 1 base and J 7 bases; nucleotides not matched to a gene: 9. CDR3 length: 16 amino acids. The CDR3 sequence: CASSQARKGANGELFF. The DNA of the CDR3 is TGCGCCAGCAGCCAAGCGAGGAAGGGGGCGAACGGGGAGCTGTTTTTT.

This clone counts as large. The CDR3: CASSQGSSYEQYF. CDR3 nucleotides: TGCGCCAGCAGCCAAGGCTCGAGCTACGAGCAGTACTTC. The chain joins TRBV4-3 to TRBJ2-7; D is undetermined. The CDR3 sequence is 13 residues long. CDR1 is LGHNA, CDR2 YSLEER, per germline. V lost 1 base to trimming and J lost 3 bases, with 7 bases between them.

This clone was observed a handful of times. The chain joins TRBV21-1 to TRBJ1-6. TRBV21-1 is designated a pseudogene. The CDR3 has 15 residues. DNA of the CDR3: TGTGCCAGCGTTCTCGGGGTATCACATAATTCACCCCTCCACTTT. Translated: CASVLGVSHNSPLHF.

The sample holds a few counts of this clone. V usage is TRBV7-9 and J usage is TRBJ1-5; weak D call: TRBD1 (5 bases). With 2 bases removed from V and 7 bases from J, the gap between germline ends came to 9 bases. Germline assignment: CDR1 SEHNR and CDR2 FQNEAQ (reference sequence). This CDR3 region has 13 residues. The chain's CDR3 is CASSLTGDQPQHF. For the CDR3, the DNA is TGTGCCAGCAGCTTAACGGGGGACCAGCCCCAGCATTTT.

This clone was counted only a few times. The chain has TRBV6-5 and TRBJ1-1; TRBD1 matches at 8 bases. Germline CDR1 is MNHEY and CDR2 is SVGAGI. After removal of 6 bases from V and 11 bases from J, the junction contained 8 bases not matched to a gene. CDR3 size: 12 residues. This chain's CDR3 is CASRDRAQSAFF. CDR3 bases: TGTGCCAGCAGGGACAGGGCTCAGAGTGCTTTCTTT.

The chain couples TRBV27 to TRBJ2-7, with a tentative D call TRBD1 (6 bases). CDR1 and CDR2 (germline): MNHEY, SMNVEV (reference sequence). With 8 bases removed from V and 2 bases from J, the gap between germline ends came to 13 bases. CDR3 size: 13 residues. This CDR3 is CASAWGQTYEQYF. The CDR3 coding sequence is TGTGCCAGCGCTTGGGGACAAACCTACGAGCAGTACTTC.

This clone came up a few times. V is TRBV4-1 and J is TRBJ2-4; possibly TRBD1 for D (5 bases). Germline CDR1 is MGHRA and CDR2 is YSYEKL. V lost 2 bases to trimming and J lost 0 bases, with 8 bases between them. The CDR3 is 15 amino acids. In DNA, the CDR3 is TGCGCCAGCAGCCAAAGGGGCCTAGCCAAAAACATTCAGTACTTC. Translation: CASSQRGLAKNIQYF.